These T cell receptor beta chains were read from a single sample in a study of long-term antiretroviral therapy in people with HIV. TCRdb's table, derived via immunoSEQ multiplex PCR, lists solely in-frame clones and lacks some. The table records roughly 12,000 clones, about 83% of them present only once. Sequences were derived from unsorted PBMCs, sampled 3.4 years after starting antiretroviral therapy. The receptors come from a man aged 40-50 years with HIV. Each CDR3 is given with its conserved first and last residue. Each record gives: CDR3 protein, CDR3 DNA, D gene, J gene, clone size, V gene. D genes are given only for firm matches. Where a row states a size, it is once, few, many or the class of an expanded clone; other rows omit it.

CDR3 protein: CASSSRLAGHNEQFF
CDR3 DNA: TGTGCCAGCAGCTCGAGACTAGCGGGTCACAATGAGCAGTTCTTC
D gene: TRBD2
J gene: TRBJ2-1
clone size: -
V gene: TRBV2

CDR3 protein: CATFTDTQYF
CDR3 DNA: TGTGCCACCTTCACAGATACGCAGTATTTT
D gene: -
J gene: TRBJ2-3
clone size: few
V gene: TRBV28

CDR3 protein: CASSFNPSSYNEQFF
CDR3 DNA: TGTGCCAGCAGCTTCAACCCGAGCTCCTACAATGAGCAGTTCTTC
D gene: -
J gene: TRBJ2-1
clone size: -
V gene: TRBV7-2

CDR3 protein: CASRPPGQLANEKLFF
CDR3 DNA: TGTGCCAGTAGACCGCCGGGACAGCTAGCTAATGAAAAACTGTTTTTT
D gene: TRBD1
J gene: TRBJ1-4
clone size: -
V gene: TRBV19

CDR3 protein: CAWRLAGAGEQYF
CDR3 DNA: TGTGCCTGGAGGCTAGCGGGAGCGGGTGAGCAGTACTTC
D gene: TRBD2
J gene: TRBJ2-7
clone size: -
V gene: TRBV30

CDR3 protein: CASSEWDRGRDEQYF
CDR3 DNA: TGTGCCAGCAGTGAATGGGACAGGGGGCGTGACGAGCAGTACTTC
D gene: TRBD1
J gene: TRBJ2-7
clone size: -
V gene: TRBV2

CDR3 protein: CASSLAGTSGYEQYF
CDR3 DNA: TGTGCCAGCAGCCTGGCCGGGACTAGCGGCTACGAGCAGTACTTC
D gene: TRBD2
J gene: TRBJ2-7
clone size: -
V gene: TRBV9

CDR3 protein: CASSTNTKSAKNIQYF
CDR3 DNA: TGTGCCAGCAGTACCAACACCAAATCAGCCAAAAACATTCAGTACTTC
D gene: -
J gene: TRBJ2-4
clone size: -
V gene: TRBV6-6

CDR3 protein: CASSVGQNLYYGYTF
CDR3 DNA: TGTGCCAGCAGCGTCGGACAGAACTTGTACTATGGCTACACCTTC
D gene: -
J gene: TRBJ1-2
clone size: -
V gene: TRBV7-9

CDR3 protein: CASSIRGASFDGYTF
CDR3 DNA: TGTGCCAGTAGTATTCGGGGGGCGTCCTTTGATGGCTACACCTTC
D gene: -
J gene: TRBJ1-2
clone size: -
V gene: TRBV19

CDR3 protein: CASSRGQGYDEQYF
CDR3 DNA: TGTGCCAGTAGTAGGGGACAGGGGTACGACGAGCAGTACTTC
D gene: TRBD1
J gene: TRBJ2-7
clone size: -
V gene: TRBV19

CDR3 protein: CSVDLGNGYTF
CDR3 DNA: TGCAGCGTTGATCTAGGGAATGGCTACACCTTC
D gene: -
J gene: TRBJ1-2
clone size: few
V gene: TRBV29-1

CDR3 protein: CASTGSRGIDYTF
CDR3 DNA: TGTGCCAGCACGGGTTCCCGTGGCATTGACTACACCTTC
D gene: -
J gene: TRBJ1-2
clone size: few
V gene: TRBV27

CDR3 protein: CASSLDRPGGNQPQHF
CDR3 DNA: TGTGCCAGCTCACTAGACAGGCCGGGGGGCAATCAGCCCCAGCATTTT
D gene: -
J gene: TRBJ1-5
clone size: -
V gene: TRBV18

CDR3 protein: CASSLLGERTSGRYF
CDR3 DNA: TGTGCCAGCAGTTTATTGGGGGAAAGGACTAGCGGGAGGTACTTC
D gene: TRBD2
J gene: TRBJ2-7
clone size: -
V gene: TRBV28

CDR3 protein: CASSTFGDSNSDGYTF
CDR3 DNA: TGTGCCAGCAGTACCTTCGGGGACAGCAATTCGGATGGCTACACCTTC
D gene: TRBD1
J gene: TRBJ1-2
clone size: -
V gene: TRBV28

CDR3 protein: CASSYSVNSPLHF
CDR3 DNA: TGCGCCAGCAGCTACTCAGTGAATTCACCCCTCCACTTT
D gene: -
J gene: TRBJ1-6
clone size: once
V gene: TRBV5-1

CDR3 protein: CASVPGQGYNEQFF
CDR3 DNA: TGTGCCAGCGTACCGGGACAGGGCTACAATGAGCAGTTCTTC
D gene: TRBD1
J gene: TRBJ2-1
clone size: -
V gene: TRBV18

CDR3 protein: CASSFTVADTQYF
CDR3 DNA: TGTGCCAGCAGTTTTACCGTGGCAGATACGCAGTATTTT
D gene: -
J gene: TRBJ2-3
clone size: -
V gene: TRBV27

CDR3 protein: CASTLSSSEQYF
CDR3 DNA: TGTGCCAGCACTCTCTCTAGTAGCGAGCAGTACTTC
D gene: -
J gene: TRBJ2-7
clone size: -
V gene: TRBV2

CDR3 protein: CSAPSGNTGELFF
CDR3 DNA: TGCAGCGCCCCTAGCGGGAACACCGGGGAGCTGTTTTTT
D gene: TRBD2
J gene: TRBJ2-2
clone size: -
V gene: TRBV29-1

CDR3 protein: CASSLAVSYEQYF
CDR3 DNA: TGTGCCAGCAGCTTAGCGGTATCCTACGAGCAGTACTTC
D gene: -
J gene: TRBJ2-7
clone size: -
V gene: TRBV7-9

CDR3 protein: CATAKGGMSNQPQHF
CDR3 DNA: TGTGCTACCGCGAAGGGAGGGATGAGCAATCAGCCCCAGCATTTT
D gene: -
J gene: TRBJ1-5
clone size: -
V gene: TRBV19

CDR3 protein: CASSEYGARPEAFF
CDR3 DNA: TGTGCCAGCAGTGAATACGGGGCGCGCCCTGAAGCTTTCTTT
D gene: -
J gene: TRBJ1-1
clone size: -
V gene: TRBV25-1